One sample yielded the 27 T cell receptor beta chains listed below, sequenced in a study of cytomegalovirus exposure and HLA in healthy donors. The study ran its PCR with 60 Vbeta and 13 Jbeta primers. TCRdb's copy holds only in-frame clones and misses some; the assay was immunoSEQ multiplex PCR. The table records 100,000 to 150,000 clones, over 75% of them present only once. Sequenced material: PBMCs. The receptors were sampled from a male donor in good health and CMV-seropositive.

The chain couples TRBV5-1 to TRBJ2-3, with D tentatively TRBD2 (6 bases). The V end lost 0 bases, the J end lost 1 base, and 12 bases lay between the germline ends. Germline V lookup: CDR1 SGHRS, CDR2 YFSETQ. CDR3 length equals 16 residues. As DNA, the CDR3 is TGCGCCAGCAGCTTGGAACGGGGGACCGGCACAGATACGCAGTATTTT. This gives the protein CASSLERGTGTDTQYF.

This clone was picked up one time. The genes are TRBV7-8 and TRBJ2-5; D perhaps matches TRBD1 (6 bases). The J call is doubtful: the DNA matches TRBJ2-7 better. The CDR3 has 14 amino acids. The germline V gene has CDR1 SGHVS and CDR2 FQNEAQ. Here the CDR3 reads CASSLALRGYEQYF. In DNA form, the CDR3 reads TGTGCCAGCAGCTTAGCTCTCAGGGGCTACGAGCAGTACTTC.

The chain joins TRBV5-1 to TRBJ1-3; D is uncertain. The CDR3 spans 15 residues. V was clipped by 0 bases and J by 0 bases, with 7 bases between them. Germline CDR1 and CDR2: SGHRS and YFSETQ. The CDR3 loop is CASSLVPYSGNTIYF. The CDR3 bases are TGCGCCAGCAGCTTGGTCCCCTACTCTGGAAACACCATATATTTT.

This clone was seen more than once but under ten times. V gene TRBV18 combines with J gene TRBJ1-6; the D gene is possibly TRBD1 (5 bases). Germline V gives CDR1 KGHSH, CDR2 LQKENI. The CDR3 is 17 residues long. V lost 8 bases to trimming and J lost 6 bases, with 23 bases between them. CDR3 nucleotides: TGTGCCAGCGCAAAAGGGTCCCCAGGGATCGTTAATTCACCCCTCCACTTT. Translating it yields CASAKGSPGIVNSPLHF.

This clone was detected only a few times. The chain carries TRBV6-5 and TRBJ1-6, with a weak D call TRBD1 (6 bases). The CDR3 extends over 15 amino acids. CDR1 and CDR2 from the germline V gene are MNHEY and SVGAGI. V gave up 2 bases and J gave up 6 bases, with 11 bases separating them. DNA of the CDR3: TGTGCCAGCAGTTACGGGTGGGGGCTTAATTCACCCCTCCACTTT. Its protein product is CASSYGWGLNSPLHF.

V is TRBV28 and J is TRBJ2-2, with TRBD2 matching 7 bases. Trimming at V came to 3 bases and at J to 4 bases, leaving 14 bases not matched to a gene. This CDR3 has 18 residues. Germline CDR1 reads MDHEN; CDR2 reads SYDVKM. The CDR3 region has the DNA TGTGCCAGCAGTTTGGGCGGGAGAATCGTTATAAGCACCGGGGAGCTGTTTTTT. This translates into CASSLGGRIVISTGELFF. The variable domain in full, completed from reference TRBV28 and TRBJ2-2, reads DVKVTQSSRYLVKRTGEKVFLECVQDMDHENMFWYRQDPGLGLRLIYFSYDVKMKEKGDIPEGYSVSREKKERFSLILESASTNQTSMYLCASSLGGRIVISTGELFFGEGSRLTVL.

The chain joins TRBV4-1 to TRBJ1-5, with 8 bases fitting TRBD1. The CDR3 length is 17 residues. Unmatched junction bases numbered 7, after V lost 3 bases and J lost 0 bases. The germline gives CDR1 MGHRA, CDR2 YSYEKL. The CDR3 spells CASSQLLGQDSNQPQHF. CDR3 DNA sequence: TGCGCCAGCAGCCAGCTCCTGGGACAGGATAGCAATCAGCCCCAGCATTTT.

The chain uses TRBV2 and TRBJ2-7, with a possible D match to TRBD1 (6 bases). CDR3 length equals 15 residues. V shed 7 bases and J shed 3 bases, with 19 bases lying between them. Germline-derived CDR1 and CDR2 are SNHLY and FYNNEI. CDR3 loop: CASMRRRDTYYEQYF. DNA for the CDR3: TGTGCCAGCATGAGGCGAAGGGACACGTACTACGAGCAGTACTTC. The full variable domain, with the rest looked up from reference TRBV2 and TRBJ2-7, is EPEVTQTPSHQVTQMGQEVILRCVPISNHLYFYWYRQILGQKVEFLVSFYNNEISEKSEIFDDQFSVERPDGSNFTLKIRSTKLEDSAMYFCASMRRRDTYYEQYFGPGTRLTVT.

This clone was detected only a few times. The chain carries TRBV19 and TRBJ2-4; possible D gene TRBD2, 6 bases. Trimming shortened V by 6 bases and J by 0 bases, and 18 bases separated the two germline ends. Germline loops: CDR1 LNHDA, CDR2 SQIVND (reference sequence). The CDR3 sequence is 17 residues long. In DNA, the CDR3 is TGTGCCAGTAGCCCAGAGTCCGGGAGACTAGCCAAAAACATTCAGTACTTC. Translating it yields CASSPESGRLAKNIQYF.

This clone was observed a few times. The V call is TRBV6-5, the J call TRBJ2-7; D might be TRBD2 (5 bases). V lost 2 bases to trimming and J lost 4 bases, with 12 bases between them. Germline V gene data show CDR1 as MNHEY and CDR2 as SVGAGI. This CDR3 is 14 amino acids long. DNA of the CDR3: TGTGCCAGCAGTTACGGGAGTCCAAAGTACGAGCAGTACTTC. Translating gives CASSYGSPKYEQYF.

This chain uses TRBV4-1 with TRBJ2-6; TRBD2 agrees at 7 bases. With V trimmed by 4 bases and J by 4 bases, 10 bases remained unmatched. Germline assignment: CDR1 MGHRA and CDR2 YSYEKL. This CDR3 has 17 amino acids. For the CDR3, the DNA is TGCGCCAGCAGCCCCCCATGGGGAGGGACCGGGGCCAACGTCCTGACTTTC. Translating gives CASSPPWGGTGANVLTF.

This rearrangement joins TRBV15 to TRBJ1-1; D is possibly TRBD1 (6 bases). The ends were cut back, 8 bases at V and 0 bases at J, with 13 bases in the middle. This CDR3 contains 14 residues. Germline lookup yields CDR1 LNHNV and CDR2 YYDKDF (reference sequence). The chain's CDR3 is CATGSWTVNTEAFF. As DNA, the CDR3 is TGTGCCACCGGCTCCTGGACAGTGAACACTGAAGCTTTCTTT.

The chain uses TRBV6-4 and TRBJ2-2, with D tentatively TRBD2 (5 bases). Germline V gene data show CDR1 as MRHNA and CDR2 as SNTAGT. The CDR3 extends over 13 amino acids. V lost 9 bases to trimming and J lost 2 bases, with 10 bases between them. CDR3 in amino acids: CASGSGNTGELFF. As DNA, the CDR3 is TGTGCCAGTGGGAGCGGAAACACCGGGGAGCTGTTTTTT.

The chain couples TRBV7-9 to TRBJ1-5, with 7 bases identical to TRBD1. The J segment lost 4 bases and the V segment lost 5 bases, leaving 8 bases of the junction unmatched. The length of the CDR3 is 15 residues. The germline CDR1 and CDR2 sequences are SEHNR and FQNEAQ (reference sequence). CDR3 residues: CASSPTGQQNQPQHF. DNA of the CDR3: TGTGCCAGCAGCCCCACGGGACAGCAGAATCAGCCCCAGCATTTT.

The chain uses TRBV25-1 and TRBJ1-4; D is perhaps TRBD1 (5 bases). The germline CDR1 and CDR2 sequences are MGHDK and SYGVNS. V was trimmed by 4 bases and J by 0 bases, leaving 9 bases between them. The CDR3 consists of 15 residues. CDR3 nucleotide sequence: TGTGCCAGCAGTGGCCGGACAACAACTAATGAAAAACTGTTTTTT. Amino acids: CASSGRTTTNEKLFF.

The chain links TRBV11-3 to TRBJ2-7, with 16 bases fitting TRBD2. Unmatched junction bases numbered 9, after V lost 5 bases and J lost 5 bases. The CDR3 spans 17 residues. Looked up from germline, CDR1 is SGHNT and CDR2 is YENEEA. CDR3 sequence: CASSLRFGTSGRDEQYF. In DNA form, the CDR3 reads TGTGCCAGCAGCCTCCGATTCGGGACTAGCGGGAGGGACGAGCAGTACTTC. The full variable domain, completed using reference TRBV11-3 and TRBJ2-7, is EAGVVQSPRYKIIEKKQPVAFWCNPISGHNTLYWYLQNLGQGPELLIRYENEEAVDDSQLPKDRFSAERLKGVDSTLKIQPAELGDSAVYLCASSLRFGTSGRDEQYFGPGTRLTVT.

The rearrangement joins TRBV19 to TRBJ1-2; D might be TRBD1 (5 bases). The CDR3 sequence is 13 residues long. The germline gives CDR1 LNHDA, CDR2 SQIVND (reference sequence). V gave up 8 bases and J gave up 8 bases, with 18 bases separating them. As DNA, the CDR3 is TGTGCCAGTCAAGCTCAGGGTCTAGAAGGCTACACCTTC. Translated, it gives CASQAQGLEGYTF.

The chain couples TRBV4-1 to TRBJ1-5; D may be TRBD1 (5 bases). V was pared by 4 bases and J by 2 bases, with 9 bases between. Germline V CDR1 and CDR2: MGHRA, YSYEKL. The CDR3 runs 14 residues. The CDR3 DNA reads TGCGCCAGCAGCCCCCCGGGGGGCAATCAGCCCCAGCATTTT. Amino acid sequence: CASSPPGGNQPQHF.

In this sample, this clone turned up once. The rearrangement uses TRBV7-2 and TRBJ1-1; D gene ambiguous. The CDR3 consists of 14 residues. CDR1 SGHTA and CDR2 FQGNSA come from the germline V gene. Trimming stripped 0 bases from V and 2 bases from J, with 7 bases between. The CDR3 bases are TGTGCCAGCAGCTTAGCGGGAGTTAACACTGAAGCTTTCTTT. Protein product: CASSLAGVNTEAFF.

The CDR3 reads CAPPQGQDFFTDTQYF. The CDR3 DNA sequence: TGTGCCCCCCCCCAGGGACAGGATTTTTTCACAGATACGCAGTATTTT. The J gene is TRBJ2-3, the V gene TRBV28, with 8 bases fitting TRBD1. Germline loops: CDR1 MDHEN, CDR2 SYDVKM. The ends lost 11 bases at V and 2 bases at J; junction bases unmatched: 15. CDR3 length: 16 amino acids.

The J gene is TRBJ2-7, the V gene TRBV14, with 8 bases that match TRBD2. The CDR3 has 16 residues. Germline CDR1 is SGHDN and CDR2 is FVKESK. J lost 4 bases, V lost 4 bases, and 12 bases had no gene match. In DNA form, the CDR3 reads TGTGCCAGCAGCCCATTAATAGTAGCGGGAAGGTACGAGCAGTACTTC. Its protein product is CASSPLIVAGRYEQYF. The entire variable domain, with the rest obtained from reference TRBV14 and TRBJ2-7, is as follows: EAGVTQFPSHSVIEKGQTVTLRCDPISGHDNLYWYRRVMGKEIKFLLHFVKESKQDESGMPNNRFLAERTGGTYSTLKVQPAELEDSGVYFCASSPLIVAGRYEQYFGPGTRLTVT.

The gene calls are TRBV5-1 and TRBJ2-6; TRBD1 might be the D (6 bases). The CDR3 has 17 amino acids. V gave up 4 bases and J gave up 3 bases, with 17 bases separating them. CDR1 and CDR2 (germline): SGHRS, YFSETQ. This CDR3 reads CASSPVVTGSGANVLTF. The CDR3, as DNA: TGCGCCAGCAGCCCCGTGGTAACAGGGAGTGGGGCCAACGTCCTGACTTTC.

This clone was observed a few times. The J gene is TRBJ1-1, the V gene TRBV5-1; tentative D call: TRBD1 (5 bases). Germline assignment: CDR1 SGHRS and CDR2 YFSETQ. The V gene lost 2 bases and the J gene lost 1 base, with 6 bases spanning the gap. The CDR3 is made up of 13 amino acids. CDR3 protein: CASSFQGNTEAFF. In DNA form, the CDR3 reads TGCGCCAGCAGCTTTCAGGGGAACACTGAAGCTTTCTTT. Combining the CDR3 with reference TRBV5-1 and TRBJ1-1 gives the whole variable domain KAGVTQTPRYLIKTRGQQVTLSCSPISGHRSVSWYQQTPGQGLQFLFEYFSETQRNKGNFPGRFSGRQFSNSRSEMNVSTLELGDSALYLCASSFQGNTEAFFGQGTRLTVV.

The rearrangement joins TRBV28 to TRBJ1-1, with D tentatively TRBD1 (6 bases). This CDR3 contains 13 residues. The germline gives CDR1 MDHEN, CDR2 SYDVKM. V gave up 8 bases and J gave up 4 bases, with 14 bases separating them. The CDR3 DNA follows: TGTGCCAGCGGCACAGGGCGAGTCACTGAAGCTTTCTTT. Its translation is CASGTGRVTEAFF.

The rearrangement links TRBV6-5 to TRBJ2-5; 9 positions match TRBD1. The germline V gene has CDR1 MNHEY and CDR2 SVGAGI. J was trimmed by 5 bases and V by 2 bases; bases with no gene match: 6. The CDR3 is 15 amino acids. In DNA form, the CDR3 reads TGTGCCAGCAGTTACAGGGACAGGGCAGACGAGACCCAGTACTTC. This gives the protein CASSYRDRADETQYF.

This clone was found once. V is TRBV19 and J is TRBJ1-5; D not certain. CDR3 size: 13 residues. Germline lookup yields CDR1 LNHDA and CDR2 SQIVND (reference sequence). The V gene lost 9 bases and the J gene lost 7 bases, with 16 bases spanning the gap. Here the CDR3 reads CASREGRSQPQHF. Here the CDR3 DNA reads TGTGCCAGCCGGGAGGGCAGAAGCCAGCCCCAGCATTTT.

This clone was seen only a few times. The chain employs TRBV7-2 and TRBJ2-7; a possible D gene is TRBD2 (6 bases). V lost 3 bases and J 4 bases, leaving 13 bases between the germline ends. The CDR3 is made up of 14 amino acids. CDR1 is SGHTA and CDR2 is FQGNSA in the germline V gene. In DNA form, the CDR3 reads TGTGCCAGCAGCTTGGGACTCGGTCGGTACGAGCAGTACTTC. This encodes CASSLGLGRYEQYF.